The rows below give T cell receptor beta chains drawn from one sample of a study of identical twins. TCRdb re-derived calls from the 5' RACE reads in MiXCR, one entry per CDR3 protein. The repertoire holds a few hundred thousand distinct CDR3 sequences, approximately 8.3% seen once, with approximately 3% in the top ten. This sample also belongs to another study, concerning yellow fever vaccine responses in identical twins.

The specimen was CD8+ T cells sorted from blood. The receptors were sampled from a woman younger than 30 in good health. The CDR3 runs from the conserved cysteine through the conserved F or W. The D gene is left open where the match is weak. Expanded clones get a size class; other rows say once, few or many, or leave the size out.

len	d_gene	v_gene	j_gene	abundance	CDR3aa	CDR3nt
19	.	TRBV11-1	TRBJ2-7	few	CASSQRLQGDVRSSYEQYF	TGTGCCAGCAGCCAACGACTCCAAGGGGATGTGCGTAGCTCCTACGAGCAGTACTTC
15	TRBD1	TRBV12-3/TRBV12-4	TRBJ2-3	.	CASNQWTGLTDTQYF	TGTGCCAGCAACCAGTGGACAGGGCTCACAGATACGCAGTATTTT
12	.	TRBV20-1	TRBJ2-7	few	CSARFQGYEQYF	TGCAGTGCTAGGTTCCAGGGGTACGAGCAGTACTTC
17	.	TRBV4-2	TRBJ2-1	few	CASSQDRGVKSYNEQFF	TGTGCCAGCAGCCAAGATAGGGGGGTTAAGTCCTACAATGAGCAGTTCTTC
13	.	TRBV28	TRBJ2-7	few	CASRWTTSYEQYF	TGTGCCAGCAGGTGGACCACCTCCTACGAGCAGTACTTC
15	TRBD2	TRBV7-2	TRBJ2-1	many	CASSSGLAGTTEQFF	TGTGCCAGCAGCTCGGGACTAGCGGGGACGACTGAGCAGTTCTTC
17	.	TRBV3-1	TRBJ2-7	many	CASSQDQRPTAAYEQYF	TGTGCCAGCAGCCAAGATCAGCGCCCTACGGCGGCCTACGAGCAGTACTTC
13	.	TRBV10-3	TRBJ2-3	few	CAISEPSTDTQYF	TGTGCCATCAGTGAGCCCAGCACAGATACGCAGTATTTT
14	TRBD2	TRBV27	TRBJ2-7	many	CASSWGLAGYEQYF	TGTGCCAGCAGCTGGGGACTAGCAGGCTACGAGCAGTACTTC
15	TRBD1	TRBV12-3/TRBV12-4	TRBJ1-6	few	CASSSSQGAGSPLHF	TGTGCCAGCAGTTCCAGTCAGGGGGCCGGATCACCCCTCCACTTT
14	.	TRBV7-9	TRBJ2-1	.	CASSPRSSVHEQFF	TGTGCCAGCAGCCCCAGGTCTAGCGTACATGAGCAGTTCTTC
14	.	TRBV7-9	TRBJ2-2	few	CASSFLANTGELFF	TGTGCCAGCAGCTTCCTTGCGAACACCGGGGAGCTGTTTTTT
14	.	TRBV3-1	TRBJ2-2	few	CASSQGDLTGELFF	TGTGCCAGCAGCCAAGGGGATCTCACCGGGGAGCTGTTTTTT
15	TRBD2	TRBV30	TRBJ2-3	.	CAWSSWAGVTDTQYF	TGTGCCTGGAGTTCATGGGCGGGGGTCACAGATACGCAGTATTTT
16	.	TRBV15	TRBJ2-7	many	CATSSSSDGSIYEQYF	TGTGCCACCAGCTCAAGTAGCGACGGTTCAATCTACGAGCAGTACTTC
12	.	TRBV29-1	TRBJ1-1	many	CSAEDGNTEAFF	TGCAGCGCCGAGGACGGAAACACTGAAGCTTTCTTT
15	TRBD1	TRBV5-6	TRBJ2-1	few	CASSPGTGLHNEQFF	TGTGCCAGCAGCCCAGGGACAGGGTTGCACAATGAGCAGTTCTTC
15	.	TRBV20-1	TRBJ2-6	.	CSAHSTVSGANVLTF	TGCAGTGCTCATTCGACAGTTTCTGGGGCCAACGTCCTGACTTTC
16	TRBD2	TRBV3-1	TRBJ2-5	few	CASSQDGLAGGETQYF	TGTGCCAGCAGCCAAGATGGGCTAGCGGGAGGAGAGACCCAGTACTTC
15	TRBD1	TRBV7-9	TRBJ2-7	many	CASSLGDRGHYEQYF	TGTGCCAGCAGCTTAGGAGACAGGGGGCATTACGAGCAGTACTTC
16	.	TRBV14	TRBJ2-3	many	CASSQADIRGGDTQYF	TGTGCCAGCAGCCAAGCCGACATCCGGGGTGGAGATACGCAGTATTTT
14	.	TRBV9	TRBJ1-5	.	CASSVDGSNQPQHF	TGTGCCAGCAGCGTGGACGGTAGCAATCAGCCCCAGCATTTT
14	.	TRBV20-1	TRBJ1-2	few	CSAWIQGVDYGYTF	TGCAGTGCTTGGATTCAGGGTGTGGACTATGGCTACACCTTC
14	TRBD2	TRBV12-3/TRBV12-4	TRBJ2-7	.	CASTPGTTLSGQYF	TGTGCCAGCACCCCCGGGACTACCCTATCGGGGCAGTACTTC
15	.	TRBV24-1	TRBJ2-1	many	CATSDTRDSYNEQFF	TGTGCCACCAGTGATACTCGAGACTCCTACAATGAGCAGTTCTTC
14	.	TRBV6-5	TRBJ2-1	.	CASSSGQRNNEQFF	TGTGCCAGCAGTTCCGGACAGAGAAATAATGAGCAGTTCTTC
14	.	TRBV20-1	TRBJ2-7	.	CSARDLASSYEQYF	TGCAGTGCTAGAGATCTAGCGAGCTCCTACGAGCAGTACTTC
14	TRBD2	TRBV7-9	TRBJ2-7	.	CASGRGLAGAEQYF	TGTGCCAGCGGCCGGGGACTAGCGGGAGCCGAGCAGTACTTC
16	TRBD2	TRBV4-3	TRBJ2-7	.	CASSQDILAGSNEQYF	TGCGCCAGCAGCCAAGATATTCTAGCGGGATCCAACGAGCAGTACTTC
18	TRBD2	TRBV27	TRBJ2-3	.	CASSLSPRLAGNTDTQYF	TGTGCCAGCAGTTTATCCCCACGACTAGCGGGGAACACAGATACGCAGTATTTT
12	.	TRBV25-1	TRBJ1-1	few	CASRGDGIEAFF	TGTGCCAGCAGAGGGGACGGAATTGAAGCTTTCTTT
17	TRBD2	TRBV4-3	TRBJ2-2	.	CASSQAELAGAVGELFF	TGCGCCAGCAGCCAAGCTGAACTAGCGGGAGCCGTCGGGGAGCTGTTTTTT
18	.	TRBV12-3/TRBV12-4	TRBJ2-6	.	CASSPGQTSGTGANVLTF	TGTGCCAGCAGCCCCGGGCAGACGAGTGGGACTGGGGCCAACGTCCTGACTTTC
13	.	TRBV20-1	TRBJ1-4	.	CSARKRSNEKLFF	TGCAGTGCTAGAAAACGGAGTAATGAAAAACTGTTTTTT
20	TRBD2	TRBV24-1	TRBJ2-3	many	CATSDPAGGGPLPGTDTQYF	TGTGCCACCAGTGATCCTGCGGGCGGGGGGCCGCTACCTGGCACAGATACGCAGTATTTT
14	TRBD2	TRBV12-3/TRBV12-4	TRBJ2-1	.	CASSLGGRGDEQFF	TGTGCCAGCAGTTTGGGAGGGAGGGGAGATGAGCAGTTCTTC
12	.	TRBV10-3	TRBJ2-5	.	CAISDSGGDQYF	TGTGCCATCAGTGATTCCGGCGGGGACCAGTACTTC
15	.	TRBV4-3	TRBJ2-1	.	CASSQNSGSYNEQFF	TGCGCCAGCAGCCAGAATAGCGGTTCCTACAATGAGCAGTTCTTC
20	TRBD2	TRBV27	TRBJ2-3	few	CASSLSIGLAGGPGSDTQYF	TGTGCCAGCAGTTTATCAATCGGCTTAGCGGGGGGGCCCGGTTCAGATACGCAGTATTTT
14	.	TRBV2	TRBJ2-5	few	CASNVRGVVETQYF	TGTGCCAGCAACGTGAGGGGGGTGGTTGAGACCCAGTACTTC
13	.	TRBV5-6	TRBJ2-7	.	CASSSGHTYEQYF	TGTGCCAGCAGCTCCGGACATACATACGAGCAGTACTTC
14	.	TRBV7-3	TRBJ2-1	few	CASSSEDSYNEQFF	TGTGCCAGCAGCTCTGAGGACTCCTACAATGAGCAGTTCTTC
14	.	TRBV14	TRBJ2-7	.	CASSQVWADAEQYF	TGTGCCAGCAGCCAAGTTTGGGCGGACGCCGAGCAGTACTTC
15	TRBD2	TRBV4-3	TRBJ2-7	few	CASSSPGLAPWEQYF	TGCGCCAGCAGCTCACCGGGACTAGCGCCGTGGGAGCAGTACTTC
16	.	TRBV2	TRBJ1-4	few	CASRGQLYSTNEKLFF	TGTGCCAGCAGAGGACAGCTTTACTCAACTAATGAAAAACTGTTTTTT
18	.	TRBV5-5	TRBJ2-1	.	CASSEGRVEGGHYNEQFF	TGTGCCAGCAGCGAGGGTCGGGTCGAGGGGGGGCACTACAATGAGCAGTTCTTC
14	.	TRBV2	TRBJ2-1	many	CASSEGNSYNEQFF	TGTGCCAGCAGTGAAGGGAACTCCTACAATGAGCAGTTCTTC
11	.	TRBV7-2	TRBJ2-5	few	CAETLGETQYF	TGTGCCGAAACCCTTGGGGAGACCCAGTACTTC
18	.	TRBV2	TRBJ2-3	.	CTSSHRTAGTVVTDTQYF	TGTACCAGCAGTCATCGGACAGCAGGGACGGTCGTGACAGATACGCAGTATTTT
14	.	TRBV12-3/TRBV12-4	TRBJ1-6	many	CASSAREGNSPLHF	TGTGCCAGCAGTGCCAGGGAGGGCAATTCACCCCTCCACTTT
16	TRBD1	TRBV11-2	TRBJ1-4	many	CASSFLGQGGNEKLFF	TGTGCCAGCAGCTTTCTGGGACAGGGAGGGAATGAAAAACTGTTTTTT
13	.	TRBV20-1	TRBJ2-5	many	CSARVTDQETQYF	TGCAGTGCTAGAGTAACAGACCAAGAGACCCAGTACTTC
14	TRBD1	TRBV5-1	TRBJ2-7	.	CASSPGTGLTEQYF	TGCGCCAGCAGCCCCGGGACAGGACTAACCGAGCAGTACTTC
15	.	TRBV27	TRBJ2-5	many	CASSLLARDLETQYF	TGTGCCAGCAGCCTCCTGGCTAGAGATCTAGAGACCCAGTACTTC
15	TRBD2	TRBV7-8	TRBJ2-1	many	CASSLGGGHPDEQFF	TGTGCCAGCAGCTTAGGCGGGGGGCACCCCGATGAGCAGTTCTTC
16	.	TRBV29-1	TRBJ2-1	once	CSVDGTGEGSYNEQFF	TGCAGCGTCGACGGCACAGGGGAGGGCTCCTACAATGAGCAGTTCTTC
15	TRBD1	TRBV6-5	TRBJ1-5	.	CASSSTTGALEPQHF	TGTGCCAGCAGTTCCACGACAGGGGCACTGGAGCCCCAGCATTTT
11	.	TRBV5-1	TRBJ1-1	many	CASLAGAEAFF	TGCGCCAGCCTAGCGGGGGCTGAAGCTTTCTTT
16	TRBD2	TRBV20-1	TRBJ2-1	.	CSARDPRTSGDNEQFF	TGCAGTGCTAGAGACCCTAGGACTAGCGGGGACAATGAGCAGTTCTTC
15	TRBD2	TRBV12-3/TRBV12-4	TRBJ2-7	many	CASKPGGGGLYEQYF	TGTGCCAGCAAACCCGGGGGGGGAGGGCTTTACGAGCAGTACTTC